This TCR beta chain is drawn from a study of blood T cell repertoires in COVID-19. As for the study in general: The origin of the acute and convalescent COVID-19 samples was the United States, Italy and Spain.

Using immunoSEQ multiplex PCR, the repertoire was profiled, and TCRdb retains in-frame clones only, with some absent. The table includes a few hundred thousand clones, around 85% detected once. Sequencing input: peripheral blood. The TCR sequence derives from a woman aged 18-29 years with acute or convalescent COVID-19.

CDR3 protein: CASSGGGVPYEQYF. The CDR3 DNA sequence: TGTGCCAGCAGTGGGGGCGGAGTTCCCTACGAGCAGTACTTC. The chain is built from TRBV28 and TRBJ2-7; perhaps TRBD1 as D (6 bases). Per the germline V gene, CDR1 is MDHEN and CDR2 is SYDVKM. The CDR3 extends over 14 amino acids. With 5 bases removed from V and 2 bases from J, the gap between germline ends came to 13 bases.